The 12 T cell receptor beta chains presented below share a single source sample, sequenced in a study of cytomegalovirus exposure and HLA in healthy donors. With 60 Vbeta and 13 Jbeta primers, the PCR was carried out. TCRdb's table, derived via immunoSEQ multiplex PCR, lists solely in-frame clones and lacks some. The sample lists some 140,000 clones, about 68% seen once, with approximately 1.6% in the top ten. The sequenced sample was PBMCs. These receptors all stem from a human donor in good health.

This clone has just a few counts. CDR3 bases: TGCAGCGCCGTCCGCGGCCAAGAGACCCAGTACTTC. Protein sequence: CSAVRGQETQYF. The chain carries TRBV29-1 and TRBJ2-5; no clear D. This CDR3 is built from 12 residues. V lost 7 bases and J 1 base, leaving 10 bases between the germline ends. Per the germline V gene, CDR1 is SQVTM and CDR2 is ANQGSEA.

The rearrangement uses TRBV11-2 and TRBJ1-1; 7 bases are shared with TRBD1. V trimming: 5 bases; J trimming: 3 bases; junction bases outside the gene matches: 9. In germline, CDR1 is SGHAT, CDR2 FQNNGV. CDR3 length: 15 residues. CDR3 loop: CASSVTGVGDTEAFF. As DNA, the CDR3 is TGTGCCAGCAGCGTAACAGGGGTTGGGGACACTGAAGCTTTCTTT.

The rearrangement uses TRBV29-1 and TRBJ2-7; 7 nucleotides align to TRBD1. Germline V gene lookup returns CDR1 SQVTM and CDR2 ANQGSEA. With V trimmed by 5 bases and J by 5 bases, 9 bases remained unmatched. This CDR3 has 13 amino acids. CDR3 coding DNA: TGCAGCGTTTCAATCTTAGGGGGCGACGAGCAGTACTTC. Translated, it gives CSVSILGGDEQYF.

The CDR3 nucleotides are TGCAGCGTTGAAGTGGGTAGCGGGAGCTCCTACGAGCAGTACTTC. Translation gives CSVEVGSGSSYEQYF. This sequence joins TRBV29-1 and TRBJ2-7; TRBD2 matches 9 bases. V lost 1 base to trimming and J lost 0 bases; unmatched junction nucleotides: 4. The CDR3 length is 15 residues. Germline CDR1 is SQVTM and CDR2 is ANQGSEA.

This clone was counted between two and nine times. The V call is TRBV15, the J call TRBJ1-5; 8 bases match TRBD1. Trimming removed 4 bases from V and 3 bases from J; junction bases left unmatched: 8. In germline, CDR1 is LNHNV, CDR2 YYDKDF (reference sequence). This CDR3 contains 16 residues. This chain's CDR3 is CATSTRTGSFNQPQHF. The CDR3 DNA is TGTGCCACCAGCACCCGGACAGGGTCGTTCAATCAGCCCCAGCATTTT.

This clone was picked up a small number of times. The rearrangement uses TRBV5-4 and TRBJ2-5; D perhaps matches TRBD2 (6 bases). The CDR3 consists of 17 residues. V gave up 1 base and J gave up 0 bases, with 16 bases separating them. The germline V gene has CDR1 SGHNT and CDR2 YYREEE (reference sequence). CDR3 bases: TGTGCCAGCAGCTTGATCGGCCGCGGCGGGAACCAAGAGACCCAGTACTTC. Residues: CASSLIGRGGNQETQYF.

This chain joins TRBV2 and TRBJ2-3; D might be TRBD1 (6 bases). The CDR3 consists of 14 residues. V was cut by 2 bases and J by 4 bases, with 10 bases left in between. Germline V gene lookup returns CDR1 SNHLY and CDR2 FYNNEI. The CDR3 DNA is TGTGCCAGCAGTGAAAGCTACAGGGCAGATACGCAGTATTTT. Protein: CASSESYRADTQYF.

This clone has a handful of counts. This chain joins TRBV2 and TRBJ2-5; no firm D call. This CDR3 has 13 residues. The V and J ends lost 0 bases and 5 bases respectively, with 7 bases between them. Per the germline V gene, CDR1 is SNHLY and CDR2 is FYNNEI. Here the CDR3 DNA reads TGTGCCAGCAGTGAAGCGCGGCGGGAGACCCAGTACTTC. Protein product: CASSEARRETQYF.

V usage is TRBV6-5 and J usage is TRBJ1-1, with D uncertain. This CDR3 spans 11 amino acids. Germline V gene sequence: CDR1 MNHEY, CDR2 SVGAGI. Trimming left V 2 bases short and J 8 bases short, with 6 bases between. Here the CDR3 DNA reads TGTGCCAGCAGTTACGAGGCCGAAGCTTTCTTT. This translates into CASSYEAEAFF.

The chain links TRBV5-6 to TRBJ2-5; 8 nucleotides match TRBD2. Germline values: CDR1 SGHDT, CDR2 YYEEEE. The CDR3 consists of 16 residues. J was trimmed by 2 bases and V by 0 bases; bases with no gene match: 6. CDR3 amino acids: CASSLELAGLQETQYF. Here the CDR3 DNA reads TGTGCCAGCAGCTTGGAGCTAGCGGGTTTACAAGAGACCCAGTACTTC.

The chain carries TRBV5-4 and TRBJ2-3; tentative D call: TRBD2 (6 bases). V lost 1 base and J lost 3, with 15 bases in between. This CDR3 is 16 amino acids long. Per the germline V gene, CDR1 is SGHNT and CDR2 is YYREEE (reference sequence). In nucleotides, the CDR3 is TGTGCCAGCAGCTTGCGGGGGACGTATCAGACAGATACGCAGTATTTT. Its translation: CASSLRGTYQTDTQYF.

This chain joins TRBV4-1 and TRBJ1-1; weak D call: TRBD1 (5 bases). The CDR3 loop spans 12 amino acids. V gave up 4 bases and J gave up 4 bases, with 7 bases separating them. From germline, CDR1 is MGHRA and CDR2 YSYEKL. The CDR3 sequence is CASSLQGTEAFF. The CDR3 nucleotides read TGCGCCAGCAGCCTGCAGGGCACTGAAGCTTTCTTT.